Following are 20 T cell receptor beta chains from one sample sequenced in a study of shared clonotypes between healthy human individuals. Clones were read by immunoSEQ multiplex PCR, and TCRdb kept only the in-frame ones, dropping some. The sample holds roughly 1,000,000 clones, around 82% seen once. The sequencing input was memory CD4+ T cells from PBMCs. The subset is: CD45RA-negative fraction. The receptors derive from a man aged 18 to 30 in good health. Some clones in this sample may be carry-over from other donors' samples.

The CDR3 region is CASSLAIGAAHEQYF. The CDR3 DNA sequence: TGTGCCAGCAGCTTAGCTATCGGGGCAGCCCACGAGCAGTACTTC. The chain links TRBV7-2 to TRBJ2-7; D tentatively fits TRBD1 or TRBD2 (5 bases each). Germline-derived CDR1 and CDR2 are SGHTA and FQGNSA. The V end lost 0 bases, the J end lost 5 bases, and 14 bases lay between the germline ends. The CDR3 is 15 residues long.

The chain links TRBV6-6 to TRBJ2-1; a possible D gene is TRBD2 (5 bases). Germline assignment: CDR1 MNHNY and CDR2 SVGAGI (reference sequence). V was trimmed by 2 bases and J by 4 bases, leaving 12 bases between them. The CDR3 spans 15 residues. In DNA, the CDR3 is TGTGCCAGCAGTTACGGGAGCGAGACATACAATGAGCAGTTCTTC. Its translation: CASSYGSETYNEQFF.

The V and J genes are TRBV5-1 and TRBJ2-7; 7 positions agree with TRBD2. The junction had 6 bases not matched to a gene; V was cut back by 1 base and J by 2 bases. Germline loops: CDR1 SGHRS, CDR2 YFSETQ. CDR3 length: 15 amino acids. The CDR3 here is CASSLLAGDTYEQYF. In DNA, the CDR3 is TGCGCCAGCAGCTTGCTGGCGGGAGACACCTACGAGCAGTACTTC.

This chain joins TRBV27 and TRBJ1-5; TRBD1 aligns across 10 bases. This CDR3 contains 16 residues. CDR1 and CDR2 (germline): MNHEY, SMNVEV (reference sequence). Losses at the gene ends were 6 bases for V and 4 bases for J; bases not matched to a gene: 9. The CDR3 region is CASRSDRGAGNQPQHF. The CDR3 DNA reads as TGTGCCAGCAGATCGGACAGGGGGGCTGGGAATCAGCCCCAGCATTTT.

The CDR3 reads CASSLRVQRVNTGELFF. The CDR3 DNA follows: TGTGCCAGCAGCTTAAGGGTCCAGCGAGTGAACACCGGGGAGCTGTTTTTT. The chain combines TRBV7-2 with TRBJ2-2; D is ambiguous. Deletions cut 2 bases from V and 1 base from J, with 14 bases between. CDR3 size: 17 residues. Germline V lookup: CDR1 SGHTA, CDR2 FQGNSA.

The chain joins TRBV5-1 to TRBJ2-7; weak D call: TRBD1 (5 bases). The CDR3 extends over 15 amino acids. The V gene's germline CDR1 is SGHRS and CDR2 YFSETQ. Deletions cut 0 bases from V and 0 bases from J, with 10 bases between. The CDR3 protein is CASSLEGAPSYEQYF. The DNA for the CDR3 is TGCGCCAGCAGCTTGGAAGGGGCTCCCTCCTACGAGCAGTACTTC.

The rearrangement uses TRBV27 and TRBJ2-1, with D possibly matching TRBD1 (5 bases). The CDR3 loop spans 17 amino acids. Germline V gene sequence: CDR1 MNHEY, CDR2 SMNVEV (reference sequence). The germline V and J ends were trimmed by 0 bases and 9 bases, with 21 bases remaining between them. CDR3 region: CASSLSSVGVSRAEQFF. DNA of the CDR3: TGTGCCAGCAGTTTATCATCCGTAGGGGTTAGCCGCGCTGAGCAGTTCTTC.

This sequence joins TRBV5-1 and TRBJ2-7; 11 nucleotides agree with TRBD2. The CDR3 is 14 amino acids. V shed 4 bases and J 6 bases; nucleotides not matched to a gene: 6. Germline V CDR1 and CDR2: SGHRS, YFSETQ. The DNA of the CDR3 is TGCGCCAGCAGCCCCGGGACTAGCGGACCCGAGCAGTACTTC. Translation: CASSPGTSGPEQYF.

The chain links TRBV29-1 to TRBJ2-5; D possibly uses TRBD1 or TRBD2 (5 bases each). The germline gives CDR1 SQVTM, CDR2 ANQGSEA. Deletions cut 7 bases from V and 4 bases from J, with 13 bases between. The CDR3 spans 12 residues. The CDR3 loop reads CSAGRDLETQYF. CDR3 nucleotides: TGCAGCGCAGGACGGGACCTAGAGACCCAGTACTTC.

About this clone itself: This sample also contains other DNA sequences that code for the same CDR3. The chain uses TRBV6-5 and TRBJ1-3; D may be TRBD1 (5 bases). The CDR3 is 15 residues long. Germline V lookup: CDR1 MNHEY, CDR2 SVGAGI. Trimming took 0 bases from V and 2 from J, leaving 8 bases between them. CDR3 nucleotides: TGTGCCAGCAGTTACTCAGCGGGGGCTGGAAACACCATATATTTT. Its protein is CASSYSAGAGNTIYF.

The J gene is TRBJ2-2, the V gene TRBV10-1, with 10 nucleotides matching TRBD1. The J segment lost 1 base and the V segment lost 6 bases, leaving 14 bases of the junction unmatched. Germline V gene lookup returns CDR1 WNHNN and CDR2 SYGVQD (reference sequence). This CDR3 spans 19 amino acids. CDR3: CASSGLTPGQGWNTGELFF. The CDR3 DNA reads TGCGCCAGCAGCGGACTAACACCGGGACAGGGGTGGAACACCGGGGAGCTGTTTTTT.

The table lists this clone with a few counts. V and J are TRBV5-6 and TRBJ2-7; TRBD1 might be the D (5 bases). Looked up from germline, CDR1 is SGHDT and CDR2 is YYEEEE. CDR3 length: 13 amino acids. The V gene lost 0 bases and the J gene lost 7 bases, with 11 bases spanning the gap. In nucleotides, the CDR3 is TGTGCCAGCAGCTTGGGTAGGGGTCTGGAGCAGTACTTC. Protein: CASSLGRGLEQYF.

The chain links TRBV25-1 to TRBJ2-5; TRBD2 aligns across 9 bases. The CDR3 runs 16 residues. The germline gives CDR1 MGHDK, CDR2 SYGVNS. Losses at the gene ends were 2 bases for V and 4 bases for J; bases not matched to a gene: 8. The CDR3 reads CASSEVSGGRGETQYF. The DNA for the CDR3 is TGTGCCAGCAGTGAAGTCTCCGGCGGGAGGGGAGAGACCCAGTACTTC.

The rearrangement uses TRBV7-2 and TRBJ1-5, with D unresolved. This CDR3 is built from 12 residues. Germline CDR1 and CDR2: SGHTA and FQGNSA. V was cut by 5 bases and J by 9 bases, with 11 bases left in between. CDR3 residues: CASSPRWGPQHF. CDR3 DNA: TGTGCCAGCAGCCCCCGGTGGGGGCCCCAGCATTTT.

The chain joins TRBV5-4 to TRBJ2-5, with 11 bases matching TRBD1. V was pared by 4 bases and J by 4 bases, with 3 bases of the junction left unmatched. The V gene's germline CDR1 is SGHNT and CDR2 YYREEE (reference sequence). This CDR3 region has 14 residues. The CDR3 DNA sequence: TGTGCCAGCAGCCAGGACAGGGGGCGAGAGACCCAGTACTTC. Its translation: CASSQDRGRETQYF.

This clone appeared a single time. The gene calls are TRBV5-1 and TRBJ1-2; D remains unclear. The CDR3 has 13 amino acids. Between the trimmed V and J ends, which lost 3 bases and 1 base, there was a span of 7 bases. Germline-derived CDR1 and CDR2 are SGHRS and YFSETQ. CDR3 region: CASSSTRNYGYTF. As DNA, the CDR3 is TGCGCCAGCAGCTCGACACGTAACTATGGCTACACCTTC. Supplemented by reference TRBV5-1 and TRBJ1-2, the full variable domain reads KAGVTQTPRYLIKTRGQQVTLSCSPISGHRSVSWYQQTPGQGLQFLFEYFSETQRNKGNFPGRFSGRQFSNSRSEMNVSTLELGDSALYLCASSSTRNYGYTFGSGTRLTVV.

This clone was observed once. The chain links TRBV5-1 to TRBJ1-2, with a possible D match to TRBD1 (5 bases). The germline V and J ends were trimmed by 0 bases and 8 bases, with 14 bases remaining between them. The CDR3 is 14 residues long. Germline values: CDR1 SGHRS, CDR2 YFSETQ. The CDR3 DNA follows: TGCGCCAGCAGCTTGGCCTTAGGGGCGCAGGGCTACACCTTC. Protein: CASSLALGAQGYTF.

This clone was counted only a few times. The rearrangement uses TRBV6-6 and TRBJ2-1, with unresolved D. The V end was cut by 4 bases, the J end by 4 bases, with 5 bases between. The CDR3 loop spans 12 amino acids. Germline loops: CDR1 MNHNY, CDR2 SVGAGI (reference sequence). CDR3 nucleotides: TGTGCCAGCAGTTTCCGTTACAATGAGCAGTTCTTC. Translating gives CASSFRYNEQFF.

The chain carries TRBV9 and TRBJ1-1, with 9 bases aligning to TRBD1. Germline loops: CDR1 SGDLS, CDR2 YYNGEE. The CDR3 length is 14 residues. Germline trimming cut 4 bases from V and 1 base from J; bases unmatched to any gene: 2. CDR3 bases: TGTGCCAGCAGCTTGACAGGGGGGAACACTGAAGCTTTCTTT. Amino acid sequence: CASSLTGGNTEAFF.

This clone was picked up a small number of times. The gene calls are TRBV4-3 and TRBJ1-4; no clear D. CDR1 and CDR2 from the germline V gene are LGHNA and YSLEER. The germline V and J ends were trimmed by 0 bases and 8 bases, with 10 bases remaining between them. This CDR3 is 14 amino acids long. The CDR3 DNA follows: TGCGCCAGCAGCCAAGATCGGTTTTCGGAAAAACTGTTTTTT. This codes for CASSQDRFSEKLFF.